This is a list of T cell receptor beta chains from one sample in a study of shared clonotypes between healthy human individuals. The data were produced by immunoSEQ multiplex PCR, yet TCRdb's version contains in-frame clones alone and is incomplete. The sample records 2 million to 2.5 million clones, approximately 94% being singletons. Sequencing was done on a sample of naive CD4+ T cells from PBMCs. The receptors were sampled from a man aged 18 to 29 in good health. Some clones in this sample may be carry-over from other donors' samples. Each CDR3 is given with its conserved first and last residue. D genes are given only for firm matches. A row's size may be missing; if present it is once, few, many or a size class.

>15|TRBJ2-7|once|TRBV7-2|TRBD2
CASSSRTSEVYEQYF
TGTGCCAGCAGCTCCCGGACTAGCGAGGTTTACGAGCAGTACTTC
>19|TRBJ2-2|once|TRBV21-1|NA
CASSKVHPPTGRRVGELFF
TGTGCCAGCAGCAAAGTTCATCCCCCTACAGGGAGGAGGGTGGGGGAGCTGTTTTTT
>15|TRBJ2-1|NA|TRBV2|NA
CASITIGSSYNEQFF
TGTGCCAGCATCACAATCGGGAGCTCCTACAATGAGCAGTTCTTC
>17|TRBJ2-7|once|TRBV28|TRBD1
CASSLGSGTGISYEQYF
TGTGCCAGCAGTTTGGGGTCCGGGACAGGGATATCCTACGAGCAGTACTTC
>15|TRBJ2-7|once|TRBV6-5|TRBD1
CASSSPGTGLDEQYF
TGTGCCAGCAGTTCCCCTGGGACAGGGCTAGACGAGCAGTACTTC
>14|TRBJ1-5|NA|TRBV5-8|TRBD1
CASSSRQGGQPQHF
TGTGCCAGCAGCTCCCGACAGGGAGGTCAGCCCCAGCATTTT
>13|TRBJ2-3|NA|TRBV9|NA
CASSPTFTDTQYF
TGTGCCAGCAGCCCAACCTTCACAGATACGCAGTATTTT
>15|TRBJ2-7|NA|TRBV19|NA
CASIYGRNLSYEQYF
TGTGCCAGTATCTACGGACGGAACCTCTCCTACGAGCAGTACTTC
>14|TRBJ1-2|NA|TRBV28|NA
CASSLADGVYGYTF
TGTGCCAGCAGTTTGGCGGACGGGGTCTATGGCTACACCTTC
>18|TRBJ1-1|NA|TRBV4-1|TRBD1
CASSQMGQGRAMNTEAFF
TGCGCCAGCAGCCAAATGGGACAGGGGCGCGCGATGAACACTGAAGCTTTCTTT
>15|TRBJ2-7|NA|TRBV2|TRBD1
CASSEYGTGNSEQYF
TGTGCCAGCAGTGAATACGGGACAGGGAACAGCGAGCAGTACTTC
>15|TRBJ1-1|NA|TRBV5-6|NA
CASSRATVFNTEAFF
TGTGCCAGCAGCCGCGCCACCGTCTTTAACACTGAAGCTTTCTTT
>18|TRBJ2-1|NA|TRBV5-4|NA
CASSPALGTGFSYNEQFF
TGTGCCAGCAGCCCGGCTTTGGGTACAGGGTTTTCCTACAATGAGCAGTTCTTC
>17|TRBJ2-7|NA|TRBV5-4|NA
CASSQNLNTQGQEEQYF
TGTGCCAGCAGCCAAAACCTCAATACACAGGGACAAGAGGAGCAGTACTTC
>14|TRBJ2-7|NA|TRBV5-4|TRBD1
CASSPGGGKYEQYF
TGTGCCAGCAGCCCAGGGGGCGGAAAGTACGAGCAGTACTTC
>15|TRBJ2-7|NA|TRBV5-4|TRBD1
CASSLGGTGSYEQYF
TGTGCCAGCAGCTTGGGAGGGACAGGGTCCTACGAGCAGTACTTC
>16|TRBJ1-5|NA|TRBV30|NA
CAWSFSTPFFGQPQHF
TGTGCCTGGAGTTTTAGCACCCCCTTTTTTGGGCAGCCCCAGCATTTT
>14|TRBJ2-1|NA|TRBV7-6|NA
CASSSLGDVDEQFF
TGTGCCAGCAGCTCCCTCGGGGATGTCGATGAGCAGTTCTTC
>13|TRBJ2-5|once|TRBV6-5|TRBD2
CASRTSGGETQYF
TGTGCCAGCAGAACTAGCGGGGGAGAGACCCAGTACTTC
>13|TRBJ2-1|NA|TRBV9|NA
CASSSARGNEQFF
TGTGCCAGCAGTTCTGCCAGGGGTAATGAGCAGTTCTTC